What follows is one TCR beta chain and its context. Relative to the germline gene, one junction end is altered; a read error may explain this. Alongside a J-beta primer mix, a sample-barcoded 5' primer served in a second PCR lasting 7 to 11 cycles. TCRdb fed the 5' RACE reads into MiXCR, producing one record per CDR3 protein. The sample yields roughly 1.4 million distinct CDR3 sequences, almost 60% seen once. The germline gives CDR1 SGHAT, CDR2 FQNNGV. The CDR3 has 14 residues. This record comes from a study of blood T cells in healthy people across ages. Total RNA extracted from each sample amounted to at least 6 micrograms.

V and J are TRBV11-2 and TRBJ1-2, with D hard to call. Sequencing was performed on blood. The TCR was taken from a man aged 18 to 29 in good health. CDR3 DNA: TGTGCCAGCAGCTTAGAGGGCCTTAACTATGGCTACGCCTTC. It specifies CASSLEGLNYGYAF.